These 10 T cell receptor beta chains share one sample of origin, sequenced in a study of tumour-infiltrating T cells in Burkitt lymphoma. Assay: immunoSEQ multiplex PCR; the TCRdb copy retains only in-frame clones and omits some. The sample lists approximately 2,500 clones, 88% seen once, with roughly a sixth in the top ten. The sequencing sample was made of tumor tissue. These receptors all come from a human donor with diffuse large B-cell lymphoma.

There are a few counts of this clone. This sequence joins TRBV6-5 and TRBJ1-4; weak D call: TRBD1 (5 bases). Trimming shortened V by 4 bases and J by 0 bases, and 9 bases separated the two germline ends. This CDR3 region has 15 residues. The germline V gene encodes CDR1 MNHEY and CDR2 SVGAGI. CDR3 sequence: CASSSRETTNEKLFF. In nucleotides, the CDR3 is TGTGCCAGCAGTTCCAGGGAAACAACTAATGAAAAACTGTTTTTT.

The count of this clone is one. The V call is TRBV6-1, the J call TRBJ2-2; D is perhaps TRBD1 (6 bases). The germline CDR1 and CDR2 sequences are MNHNS and SASEGT. V was cut by 11 bases and J by 3 bases, with 13 bases left in between. This CDR3 comprises 13 residues. The CDR3 nucleotides read TGTGCCTCCCACAGGGACGACACCGGGGAGCTGTTTTTT. Amino acids: CASHRDDTGELFF.

The rearrangement joins TRBV9 to TRBJ1-3, with D hard to call. V lost 4 bases and J lost 0, with 11 bases in between. Germline-derived CDR1 and CDR2 are SGDLS and YYNGEE. CDR3 length equals 15 residues. CDR3 DNA: TGTGCCAGCAGCCCAGACACAAACTCTGGAAACACCATATATTTT. This encodes CASSPDTNSGNTIYF.

The chain carries TRBV27 and TRBJ2-7; D is possibly TRBD1 (5 bases). The CDR3 totals 13 residues. Trimming removed 5 bases at V and 3 bases at J, with 11 bases between. Germline CDR1 reads MNHEY; CDR2 reads SMNVEV (reference sequence). The CDR3 DNA reads TGTGCCAGCAGTCTAGGGGAAAGCTACGAGCAGTACTTC. Encoded protein: CASSLGESYEQYF.

The chain recombines TRBV7-2 with TRBJ2-7, with 8 bases that match TRBD2. This CDR3 spans 15 amino acids. Germline CDR1 and CDR2: SGHTA and FQGNSA. V shed 1 base and J 0 bases; nucleotides not matched to a gene: 2. CDR3 DNA sequence: TGTGCCAGCAGCTTAGGGAGCGGGAGCTCCTACGAGCAGTACTTC. Translating it yields CASSLGSGSSYEQYF.

This chain links TRBV29-1 with TRBJ1-4, with D maybe TRBD1 (5 bases). The germline V gene encodes CDR1 SQVTM and CDR2 ANQGSEA. The CDR3 spans 14 residues. Deletions cut 4 bases from V and 7 bases from J, with 16 bases between. CDR3 nucleotide sequence: TGCAGCGTTGGGGGACTCGAAAGGGGTGAAAAACTGTTTTTT. This translates into CSVGGLERGEKLFF.

This chain uses TRBV10-3 with TRBJ1-2, with 7 bases fitting TRBD1. J gave up 5 bases and V 6 bases, and 15 bases lay outside the gene matches. This CDR3 comprises 16 residues. Germline CDR1 is ENHRY and CDR2 is SYGVKD. The CDR3 region is CAISERGSEGAYGYTF. The CDR3 DNA reads as TGTGCCATCAGCGAAAGGGGCAGTGAGGGGGCTTATGGCTACACCTTC.

The rearrangement uses TRBV2 and TRBJ2-3, with TRBD1 matching 9 bases. The V segment lost 4 bases and the J segment 5 bases; nucleotides outside the gene matches: 10. The CDR3 is 16 amino acids. Germline V CDR1 and CDR2: SNHLY, FYNNEI. Here the CDR3 reads CASSGWTGAEGDTQYF. In DNA, the CDR3 is TGTGCCAGCAGTGGTTGGACAGGGGCAGAGGGAGATACGCAGTATTTT. Drawing the rest from reference TRBV2 and TRBJ2-3, the complete variable domain is EPEVTQTPSHQVTQMGQEVILRCVPISNHLYFYWYRQILGQKVEFLVSFYNNEISEKSEIFDDQFSVERPDGSNFTLKIRSTKLEDSAMYFCASSGWTGAEGDTQYFGPGTRLTVL.

The J gene is TRBJ2-3, the V gene TRBV9; perhaps D is TRBD1 or TRBD2 (5 bases each). The CDR3 totals 15 residues. V dropped 3 bases and J dropped 4 bases, with 15 bases sitting between them. Germline CDR1 reads SGDLS; CDR2 reads YYNGEE. The CDR3 DNA sequence: TGTGCCAGCAGCGAGGGGACGAGGCTCCCAGATACGCAGTATTTT. Its protein product is CASSEGTRLPDTQYF.

The gene calls are TRBV5-4 and TRBJ2-2; 12 bases align to TRBD1. V was clipped by 4 bases and J by 1 base; unmatched bases: 8. Germline CDR1 reads SGHNT; CDR2 reads YYREEE (reference sequence). The CDR3 totals 18 residues. CDR3 bases: TGTGCCAGCAGCCCTCCCGGGACAGGGGGCAGGAACACCGGGGAGCTGTTTTTT. This gives the protein CASSPPGTGGRNTGELFF.